The rows below give T cell receptor beta chains drawn from one sample of a study of CD8 T cells in Susac syndrome. TCRdb recomputed calls from the immunoSEQ multiplex PCR reads with MiXCR, one row per CDR3 protein. The table lists about 180,000 distinct CDR3 sequences, under 95% of them singletons. Specimen: CD4+ T cells from PBMCs. These receptors were obtained from a human donor with Susac syndrome. Each CDR3 is given with its conserved first and last residue.

J: TRBJ2-1; V: TRBV5-6; CDR3: CASSLRGGGEQFF
J: TRBJ2-3; V: TRBV30; CDR3: CAWSGAGGGDTQYF
J: TRBJ1-5; V: TRBV20-1; CDR3: CSAQGGQQPQHF
J: TRBJ2-1; V: TRBV5-1; CDR3: CASSPGTGRNEQFF
J: TRBJ2-3; V: TRBV5-3; CDR3: CARSFNGDTQYF
J: TRBJ2-7; V: TRBV27; CDR3: CASSPWDRDYEQYF
J: TRBJ2-1; V: TRBV2; CDR3: CASRSIAGGAYNEQFF
J: TRBJ2-2; V: TRBV15; CDR3: CATSRGEGGAGSKVGELFF
J: TRBJ2-2; V: TRBV20-1; CDR3: CSARAAGHSGELFF
J: TRBJ1-3; V: TRBV29-1; CDR3: CSVGSGNTIYF
J: TRBJ2-7; V: TRBV12-3/TRBV12-4; CDR3: CASRNLGQGAYEQYF
J: TRBJ2-5; V: TRBV7-2; CDR3: CASSPSVEVAETQYF
J: TRBJ2-7; V: TRBV6-5; CDR3: CASRRDRTYEQYF
J: TRBJ1-2; V: TRBV6-2/TRBV6-3; CDR3: CATSPGGNYGYTF
J: TRBJ2-3; V: TRBV20-1; CDR3: CSARQTGRGTADTQYF
J: TRBJ2-7; V: TRBV29-1; CDR3: CSVEEFNEQYF
J: TRBJ1-3; V: TRBV9; CDR3: CASSVRTGVGNTIYF
J: TRBJ1-2; V: TRBV6-1; CDR3: CASSESGARGYTF
J: TRBJ2-5; V: TRBV10-3; CDR3: CAISGGRGVETQYF
J: TRBJ1-1; V: TRBV30; CDR3: CAWSTGGLEAFF
J: TRBJ1-1; V: TRBV2; CDR3: CASRSTGVTEAFF
J: TRBJ2-7; V: TRBV12-3/TRBV12-4; CDR3: CASSLAPNPYEQYF
J: TRBJ2-7; V: TRBV20-1; CDR3: CSARLPGQAHGGQYF
J: TRBJ1-3; V: TRBV30; CDR3: CAWSLSSGNTIYF
J: TRBJ1-4; V: TRBV9; CDR3: CASSVALGARGDEKLFF
J: TRBJ2-3; V: TRBV29-1; CDR3: CSVVGYDTQYF
J: TRBJ1-2; V: TRBV9; CDR3: CASRAEWGHNYGYTF
J: TRBJ2-2; V: TRBV11-3; CDR3: CASSWRVTGELFF
J: TRBJ2-4; V: TRBV12-3/TRBV12-4; CDR3: CASSKQGSGSKNIQYF